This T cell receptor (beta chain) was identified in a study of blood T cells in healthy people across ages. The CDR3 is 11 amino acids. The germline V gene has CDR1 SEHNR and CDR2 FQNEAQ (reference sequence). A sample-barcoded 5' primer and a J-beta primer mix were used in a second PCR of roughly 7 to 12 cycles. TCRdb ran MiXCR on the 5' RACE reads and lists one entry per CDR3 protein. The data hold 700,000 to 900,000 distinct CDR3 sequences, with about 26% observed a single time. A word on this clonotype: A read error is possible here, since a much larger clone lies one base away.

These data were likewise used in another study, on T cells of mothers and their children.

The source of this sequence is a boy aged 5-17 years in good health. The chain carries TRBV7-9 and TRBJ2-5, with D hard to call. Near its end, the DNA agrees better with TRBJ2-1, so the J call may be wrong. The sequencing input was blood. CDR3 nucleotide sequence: TGTGCCAGCAGCATTAGCAATGAGCAGTTCTTC. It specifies CASSISNEQFF.